One sample yielded the 2 T cell receptor beta chains listed below, sequenced in a study of blood T cells in healthy people across ages. Through a sample-barcoded 5' primer and a J-beta primer mix, a second PCR was run for roughly 6 to 11 cycles. Via MiXCR, TCRdb re-called the 5' RACE reads, giving one row per CDR3 protein. This sample has around 1.1 million distinct CDR3 sequences, with around two fifths found just once. The sequencing sample was made of blood. All receptors derive from a man aged 18 to 35 in good health.

This chain joins TRBV7-6 and TRBJ2-5; 7 nucleotides align to TRBD2. Germline V gene lookup returns CDR1 SGHVS and CDR2 FNYEAQ. V dropped 1 base and J dropped 5; count of bases not matched to a gene: 7. This CDR3 is built from 15 residues. CDR3 protein: CASSLGTSAWETQYF. The CDR3 DNA is TGTGCCAGCAGCTTAGGAACTAGCGCATGGGAGACCCAGTACTTC. The full variable domain, completed using reference TRBV7-6 and TRBJ2-5, is GAGVSQSPRYKVTKRGQDVALRCDPISGHVSLYWYRQALGQGPEFLTYFNYEAQQDKSGLPNDRFSAERPEGSISTLTIQRTEQRDSAMYRCASSLGTSAWETQYFGPGTRLLVL.

This clonotype was counted only a few times. V gene TRBV28 combines with J gene TRBJ2-3; 8 nucleotides align to TRBD1. V dropped 7 bases and J dropped 0; count of bases not matched to a gene: 9. The CDR3 covers 16 residues. Looked up from germline, CDR1 is MDHEN and CDR2 is SYDVKM. CDR3 region: CASIPRDRFSTDTQYF. The DNA of the CDR3 is TGTGCCAGCATCCCCCGGGACAGGTTTAGCACAGATACGCAGTATTTT.